One sample yielded the 7 T cell receptor beta chains listed below, sequenced in a study of T-cell memory formation after mild COVID-19. TCRdb reanalysed the 5' RACE reads using MiXCR and keeps one entry per CDR3 protein. The repertoire consists of about half a million distinct CDR3 sequences, with about 18% occurring once and the leading ten covering around 12%. Sequenced material: PBMCs or a T cell subset sorted from them (not recorded which). The receptors come from an adult woman who had mild COVID-19 (a few samples of this study predate the infection). Cell type and time point are not known.

The chain is built from TRBV30 and TRBJ2-4; the D is unclear. The CDR3 totals 13 residues. The germline CDR1 and CDR2 sequences are GTSNPN and SVGIG (reference sequence). The V end was cut by 5 bases, the J end by 1 base, with 9 bases between. CDR3 bases: TGTGCCTGGGGTCGTACGGCCAAAAACATTCAGTACTTC. Its protein product is CAWGRTAKNIQYF.

The V gene is TRBV4-2, the J gene TRBJ2-2; no clear D gene. This CDR3 is 16 amino acids long. Germline V gene sequence: CDR1 LGHNA, CDR2 YNFKEQ. V lost 0 bases to trimming and J lost 4 bases, with 12 bases between them. CDR3 sequence (DNA): TGTGCCAGCAGCCAAGAAGCTAGATGGAGCACCGGGGAGCTGTTTTTT. Its protein is CASSQEARWSTGELFF.

V is TRBV5-6 and J is TRBJ2-6; D not certain. The germline CDR1 and CDR2 sequences are SGHDT and YYEEEE. The CDR3 has 18 amino acids. Between the trimmed V and J ends, which lost 4 bases and 1 base, there was a span of 18 bases. The chain's CDR3 is CASSPLGFRSSGANVLTF. CDR3 DNA sequence: TGTGCCAGCAGCCCCCTAGGCTTCAGGAGTTCTGGGGCCAACGTCCTGACTTTC.

The chain couples TRBV4-2 to TRBJ2-1; 9 bases are a match to TRBD2. Germline CDR1 is LGHNA and CDR2 is YNFKEQ. The length of the CDR3 is 17 residues. Trimming cost V 0 bases and J 10 bases; bases outside gene matches: 13. CDR3 DNA: TGTGCCAGCAGCCAAGACTCGGCTAGCGGGACCCTAGGGGAGCAGTTCTTC. Its translation: CASSQDSASGTLGEQFF.

The genes are TRBV29-1 and TRBJ1-5; TRBD1 is a possible D gene (5 bases). The germline gives CDR1 SQVTM, CDR2 ANQGSEA. This CDR3 region has 13 residues. Trimming shortened V by 0 bases and J by 8 bases, and 11 bases separated the two germline ends. CDR3 DNA: TGCAGCGTTGAAGAACAGGATGGAGAGCCCCAGCATTTT. The encoded protein is CSVEEQDGEPQHF.

The rearrangement joins TRBV27 to TRBJ2-2; 9 bases line up with TRBD2. Unmatched junction bases numbered 10, after V lost 4 bases and J lost 1 base. Germline V gives CDR1 MNHEY, CDR2 SMNVEV (reference sequence). The CDR3 has 18 residues. In DNA form, the CDR3 reads TGTGCCAGCAGTTACATGGGGACTAGCCAATGGAACACCGGGGAGCTGTTTTTT. Translating it yields CASSYMGTSQWNTGELFF.

The V call is TRBV11-3, the J call TRBJ2-5; TRBD2 might be the D (7 bases). CDR3 length equals 15 residues. Germline values: CDR1 SGHNT, CDR2 YENEEA. V was clipped by 3 bases and J by 5 bases, with 16 bases between them. The CDR3 sequence: CASSLGGGPRETQYF. In DNA form, the CDR3 reads TGTGCCAGCAGCTTGGGGGGGGGCCCCAGGGAGACCCAGTACTTC.